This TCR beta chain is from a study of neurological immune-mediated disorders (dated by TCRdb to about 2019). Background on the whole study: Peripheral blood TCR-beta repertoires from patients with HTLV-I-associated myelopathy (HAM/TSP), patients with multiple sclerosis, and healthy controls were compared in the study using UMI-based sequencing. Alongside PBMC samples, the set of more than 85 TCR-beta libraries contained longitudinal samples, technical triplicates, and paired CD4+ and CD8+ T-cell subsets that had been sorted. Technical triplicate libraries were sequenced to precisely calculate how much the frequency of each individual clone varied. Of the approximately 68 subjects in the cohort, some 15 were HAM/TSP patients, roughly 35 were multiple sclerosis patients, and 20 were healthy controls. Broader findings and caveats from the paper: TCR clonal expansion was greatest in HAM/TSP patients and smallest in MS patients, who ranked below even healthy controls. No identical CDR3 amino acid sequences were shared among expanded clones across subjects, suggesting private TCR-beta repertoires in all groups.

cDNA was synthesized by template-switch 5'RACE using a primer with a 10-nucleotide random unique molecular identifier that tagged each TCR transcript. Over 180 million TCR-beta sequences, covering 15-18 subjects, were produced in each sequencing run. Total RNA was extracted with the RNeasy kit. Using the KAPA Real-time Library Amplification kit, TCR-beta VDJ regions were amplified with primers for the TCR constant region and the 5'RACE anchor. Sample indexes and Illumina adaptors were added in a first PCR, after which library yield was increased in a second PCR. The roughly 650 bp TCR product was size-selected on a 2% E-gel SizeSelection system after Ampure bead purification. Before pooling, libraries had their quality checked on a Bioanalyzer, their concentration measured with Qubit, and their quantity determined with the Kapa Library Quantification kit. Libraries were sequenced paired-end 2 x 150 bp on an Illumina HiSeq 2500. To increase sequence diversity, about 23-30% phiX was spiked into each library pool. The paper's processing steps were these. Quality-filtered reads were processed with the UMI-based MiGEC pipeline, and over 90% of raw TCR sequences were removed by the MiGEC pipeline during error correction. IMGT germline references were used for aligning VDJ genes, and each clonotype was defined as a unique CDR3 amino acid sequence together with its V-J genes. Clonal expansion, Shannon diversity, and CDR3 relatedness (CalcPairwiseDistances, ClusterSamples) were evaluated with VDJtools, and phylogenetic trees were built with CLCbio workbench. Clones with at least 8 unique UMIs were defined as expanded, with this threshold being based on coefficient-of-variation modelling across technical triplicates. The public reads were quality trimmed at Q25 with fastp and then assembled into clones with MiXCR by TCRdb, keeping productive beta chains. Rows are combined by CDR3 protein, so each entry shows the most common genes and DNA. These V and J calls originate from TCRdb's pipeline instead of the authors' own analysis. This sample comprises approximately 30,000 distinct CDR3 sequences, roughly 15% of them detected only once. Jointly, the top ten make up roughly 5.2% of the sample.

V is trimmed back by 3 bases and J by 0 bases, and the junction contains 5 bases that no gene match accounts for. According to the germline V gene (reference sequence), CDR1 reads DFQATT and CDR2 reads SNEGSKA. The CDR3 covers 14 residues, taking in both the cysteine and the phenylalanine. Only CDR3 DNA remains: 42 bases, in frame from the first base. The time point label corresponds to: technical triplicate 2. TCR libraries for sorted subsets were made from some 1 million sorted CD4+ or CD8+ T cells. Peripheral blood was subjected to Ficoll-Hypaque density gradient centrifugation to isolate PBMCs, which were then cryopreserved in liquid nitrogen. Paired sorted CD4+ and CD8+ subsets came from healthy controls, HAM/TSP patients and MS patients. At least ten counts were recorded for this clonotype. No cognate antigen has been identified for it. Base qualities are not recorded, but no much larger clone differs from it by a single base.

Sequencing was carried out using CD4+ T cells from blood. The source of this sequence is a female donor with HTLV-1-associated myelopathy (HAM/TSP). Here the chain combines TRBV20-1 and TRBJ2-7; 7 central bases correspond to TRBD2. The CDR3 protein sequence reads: CSARRGTSSYEQYF. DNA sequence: TGCAGTGCTAGGCGGGGGACGAGCTCCTACGAGCAGTACTTC.